One and the same sample provided the 29 T cell receptor beta chains below, sequenced in a study of coeliac disease. Using immunoSEQ multiplex PCR, the repertoire was profiled, and TCRdb retains in-frame clones only, with some absent. The sample gives about 1,700 clones, about three quarters of which show up once; about an eighth is in the top ten. The specimen was lymphocytes from the gut lamina propria. The origin of the receptors is a human donor without celiac disease.

The genes are TRBV7-3 and TRBJ2-1, with D possibly being TRBD2 (6 bases). Germline assignment: CDR1 SGHTA and CDR2 FQGTGA. V lost 4 bases and J 0 bases, leaving 13 bases between the germline ends. CDR3 size: 16 residues. This CDR3 is CASSSGLLSSYNEQFF. The CDR3 nucleotides read TGTGCCAGCAGCTCCGGACTATTGAGCTCCTACAATGAGCAGTTCTTC.

The chain carries TRBV5-6 and TRBJ2-7, with 7 nucleotides matching TRBD2. There are 13 residues in the CDR3. Germline trimming cut 4 bases from V and 1 base from J; bases unmatched to any gene: 2. From germline, CDR1 is SGHDT and CDR2 YYEEEE. The CDR3 DNA sequence: TGTGCCAGCAGCGGACTAGTGTCCTACGAGCAGTACTTC. Protein: CASSGLVSYEQYF.

This sequence joins TRBV10-3 and TRBJ2-2, with 8 bases aligning to TRBD1. V lost 5 bases to trimming and J lost 7 bases; unmatched junction nucleotides: 3. This CDR3 has 13 residues. The germline CDR1 and CDR2 sequences are ENHRY and SYGVKD. CDR3 protein: CAISQGAGGELFF. The CDR3 DNA is TGTGCCATCAGTCAGGGGGCGGGCGGGGAGCTGTTTTTT.

The CDR3 protein is CSGGGDTYGYTF. The DNA for the CDR3 is TGCAGCGGCGGGGGGGACACCTATGGCTACACCTTC. The chain carries TRBV29-1 and TRBJ1-2; D may be TRBD1 (6 bases). This CDR3 is built from 12 residues. Germline CDR1 is SQVTM and CDR2 is ANQGSEA. V was cut by 7 bases and J by 4 bases, with 13 bases left in between.

This CDR3 reads CASSLWGGNTEAFF. The CDR3, as DNA: TGTGCCAGCAGTTTATGGGGGGGGAACACTGAAGCTTTCTTT. The chain uses TRBV28 and TRBJ1-1, with D tentatively TRBD1 (5 bases). Trimming cost V 0 bases and J 1 base, with 6 bases left between them. The germline CDR1 and CDR2 sequences are MDHEN and SYDVKM. The CDR3 extends over 14 amino acids.

This chain connects TRBV11-2 to TRBJ2-1, with 12 bases that match TRBD2. The CDR3 runs to 17 residues. The J segment lost 9 bases and the V segment lost 5 bases, leaving 14 bases of the junction unmatched. The germline V gene encodes CDR1 SGHAT and CDR2 FQNNGV. As DNA, the CDR3 is TGTGCCAGCAGCCTATCACCGACTAGCGGGAGATCAAGTGAGCAGTTCTTC. It yields the protein CASSLSPTSGRSSEQFF.

This rearrangement joins TRBV28 to TRBJ2-3, with 12 bases matching TRBD2. This CDR3 contains 12 residues. Germline V lookup: CDR1 MDHEN, CDR2 SYDVKM. Here the CDR3 reads CGTSGTTDTQYF. CDR3 coding DNA: TGTGGGACTAGCGGGACTACAGATACGCAGTATTTT.

The J gene is TRBJ2-5, the V gene TRBV13, with TRBD2 matching 7 bases. Per the germline V gene, CDR1 is PRHDT and CDR2 is FYEKMQ (reference sequence). This CDR3 has 13 residues. Trimming at V came to 3 bases and at J to 5 bases, leaving 3 bases not matched to a gene. Here the CDR3 reads CASSFRGDETQYF. In DNA, the CDR3 is TGTGCCAGCAGCTTCCGGGGGGATGAGACCCAGTACTTC.

Worth noting for this clone: The sample contains more than one DNA sequence encoding this CDR3. The V gene is TRBV2, the J gene TRBJ1-3, with TRBD1 identical over 7 bases. CDR3 length: 15 residues. Germline trimming cut 6 bases from V and 0 bases from J; bases unmatched to any gene: 5. CDR1 and CDR2 from the germline V gene are SNHLY and FYNNEI. CDR3 nucleotide sequence: TGTGCCAGCAGGAAGGACAGGAGCTCTGGAAACACCATATATTTT. Translating it yields CASRKDRSSGNTIYF.

This chain joins TRBV5-1 and TRBJ2-7, with 8 bases that match TRBD2. CDR1 is SGHRS, CDR2 YFSETQ, per germline. This CDR3 region has 14 residues. The ends lost 4 bases at V and 6 bases at J; junction bases unmatched: 9. Written as DNA, the CDR3 is TGCGCCAGCAGCCCTGAAGCGGGAGTTTCCGAGCAGTACTTC. It encodes CASSPEAGVSEQYF.

The table lists this clone with a few counts. The chain employs TRBV7-4 and TRBJ1-1; possible D gene TRBD1, 5 bases. Germline assignment: CDR1 SGHVT and CDR2 SQSDAQ. This CDR3 has 16 residues. Deletions cut 1 base from V and 1 base from J, with 13 bases between. CDR3: CASSLETADTNTEAFF. The CDR3 nucleotides are TGTGCCAGCAGCTTAGAAACCGCGGACACGAACACTGAAGCTTTCTTT.

The chain employs TRBV27 and TRBJ2-7; possible D gene TRBD1, 5 bases. Germline V gene data show CDR1 as MNHEY and CDR2 as SMNVEV (reference sequence). This CDR3 has 14 residues. Trimming stripped 2 bases from V and 5 bases from J, with 13 bases between. The DNA of the CDR3 is TGTGCCAGCAGTTTAGGGCAGGGTTTCCACGAGCAGTACTTC. Translated, it gives CASSLGQGFHEQYF.

The J gene is TRBJ2-7, the V gene TRBV5-8; 11 nucleotides match TRBD2. V lost 2 bases, J lost 4 bases, and 5 bases stayed unmatched. The CDR3 extends over 15 amino acids. Germline V gene data show CDR1 as SGHTS and CDR2 as YDEGEE. In DNA, the CDR3 is TGTGCCAGCAGCTTAATCGGGACTAGCGGATACGAGCAGTACTTC. Translated: CASSLIGTSGYEQYF. Filled out from reference TRBV5-8 and TRBJ2-7, the complete variable domain reads EAGVTQSPTHLIKTRGQQATLRCSPISGHTSVYWYQQALGLGLQFLLWYDEGEERNRGNFPPRFSGRQFPNYSSELNVNALELEDSALYLCASSLIGTSGYEQYFGPGTRLTVT.

The J gene is TRBJ2-1, the V gene TRBV30, with a weak D call TRBD2 (6 bases). The CDR3 consists of 15 residues. The V end was cut by 0 bases, the J end by 6 bases, with 15 bases between. The germline V gene encodes CDR1 GTSNPN and CDR2 SVGIG (reference sequence). CDR3: CAWSVQSTSGNEQFF. CDR3 DNA sequence: TGTGCCTGGAGTGTACAATCGACTAGTGGCAATGAGCAGTTCTTC.

This clone occurred a few times. The chain carries TRBV7-9 and TRBJ1-3, with D perhaps TRBD1 (6 bases). The CDR3 is 14 amino acids. V lost 7 bases and J lost 0, with 10 bases in between. The germline gives CDR1 SEHNR, CDR2 FQNEAQ (reference sequence). CDR3 sequence reads: CASTRTDSGNTIYF. DNA of the CDR3: TGTGCCAGCACCAGGACAGACTCTGGAAACACCATATATTTT.

This clone occurred a few times. The rearrangement uses TRBV5-6 and TRBJ2-5; 12 bases match TRBD2. Per the germline V gene, CDR1 is SGHDT and CDR2 is YYEEEE. The CDR3 runs 16 residues. The V and J ends lost 4 bases and 5 bases, in that order; junction bases with no gene match: 9. CDR3 in DNA: TGTGCCAGCAGCGGGCGACTAGCGGGAGAGAAGGAGACCCAGTACTTC. It encodes CASSGRLAGEKETQYF.

The chain employs TRBV7-8 and TRBJ2-1; 11 bases are a match to TRBD2. The length of the CDR3 is 16 residues. Per the germline V gene, CDR1 is SGHVS and CDR2 is FQNEAQ. V trimming: 5 bases; J trimming: 5 bases; junction bases outside the gene matches: 8. CDR3 protein: CASSRSGLAADNEQFF. CDR3 coding DNA: TGTGCCAGCAGCCGTTCGGGACTAGCGGCTGACAATGAGCAGTTCTTC.

The chain couples TRBV5-1 to TRBJ2-7; 7 bases line up with TRBD1. The length of the CDR3 is 14 residues. The germline CDR1 and CDR2 sequences are SGHRS and YFSETQ. With V trimmed by 4 bases and J by 4 bases, 8 bases remained unmatched. The CDR3 reads CASSPGTAQYEQYF. As DNA, the CDR3 is TGCGCCAGCAGCCCCGGGACAGCGCAGTACGAGCAGTACTTC. Supplemented by reference TRBV5-1 and TRBJ2-7, the full variable domain reads KAGVTQTPRYLIKTRGQQVTLSCSPISGHRSVSWYQQTPGQGLQFLFEYFSETQRNKGNFPGRFSGRQFSNSRSEMNVSTLELGDSALYLCASSPGTAQYEQYFGPGTRLTVT.

This clone showed up just once. J is TRBJ2-3 and V is TRBV7-2; 7 bases match TRBD1. CDR3 length equals 14 residues. The junction had 7 bases not matched to a gene; V was cut back by 0 bases and J by 10 bases. CDR1 and CDR2 (germline): SGHTA, FQGNSA. The CDR3 nucleotides are TGTGCCAGCAGCTTAGCAGGGGGCCAAAAGGCGCAGTATTTT. Translation gives CASSLAGGQKAQYF.

The rearrangement links TRBV6-5 to TRBJ2-2; D is perhaps TRBD1 (5 bases). This CDR3 comprises 13 residues. The V gene's germline CDR1 is MNHEY and CDR2 SVGAGI. Trimming cost V 6 bases and J 4 bases, with 9 bases left between them. CDR3 in DNA: TGTGCCAGCAGGGGGCGAAGCACCGGGGAGCTGTTTTTT. Translating it yields CASRGRSTGELFF.

The V and J genes are TRBV6-5 and TRBJ2-1; 8 nucleotides agree with TRBD2. This CDR3 is built from 14 residues. Trimming at V came to 5 bases and at J to 4 bases, leaving 4 bases not matched to a gene. Germline V gene lookup returns CDR1 MNHEY and CDR2 SVGAGI. In nucleotides, the CDR3 is TGTGCCAGCAGTCTAGCGGGTATGTACAATGAGCAGTTCTTC. Amino acid sequence: CASSLAGMYNEQFF.

The rearrangement joins TRBV7-2 to TRBJ2-1, with D unclear. V was pared by 0 bases and J by 0 bases, with 6 bases between. The germline V gene has CDR1 SGHTA and CDR2 FQGNSA. The CDR3 is 15 amino acids. CDR3 region: CASSLAPSSYNEQFF. CDR3 sequence (DNA): TGTGCCAGCAGCTTAGCACCGAGCTCCTACAATGAGCAGTTCTTC.

The sample holds a few counts of this clone. The chain links TRBV10-3 to TRBJ2-7; TRBD1 is a possible D gene (5 bases). The ends were cut back, 0 bases at V and 2 bases at J, with 17 bases in the middle. The V gene's germline CDR1 is ENHRY and CDR2 SYGVKD. The CDR3 is made up of 17 amino acids. CDR3 sequence: CAISESILGDSTYEQYF. DNA of the CDR3: TGTGCCATCAGTGAGTCTATTTTAGGTGACAGCACCTACGAGCAGTACTTC.

CDR3 coding DNA: TGTGCCTGGGGACAGGACCAAAGGCCCCAGCATTTT. Its translation: CAWGQDQRPQHF. The gene calls are TRBV30 and TRBJ1-5; TRBD1 agrees at 7 bases. Trimming took 5 bases from V and 9 from J; bases not matched to a gene: 7. The CDR3 is 12 residues long. CDR1 is GTSNPN and CDR2 is SVGIG in the germline V gene (reference sequence).

The genes are TRBV18 and TRBJ2-1; the match to TRBD2 covers 8 bases. Germline V CDR1 and CDR2: KGHSH, LQKENI. This CDR3 is 18 amino acids long. Trimming cost V 3 bases and J 6 bases; bases outside gene matches: 16. CDR3 DNA sequence: TGTGCCAGCTCACCTCCGAAAATAGCGGGACATGCTTCCAATGAGCAGTTCTTC. Protein: CASSPPKIAGHASNEQFF. Full variable domain (remainder filled in from reference TRBV18 and TRBJ2-1): NAGVMQNPRHLVRRRGQEARLRCSPMKGHSHVYWYRQLPEEGLKFMVYLQKENIIDESGMPKERFSAEFPKEGPSILRIQQVVRGDSAAYFCASSPPKIAGHASNEQFFGPGTRLTVL.

The CDR3 is CASSLNRRNTEAFF. The CDR3, as DNA: TGTGCCAGCAGCTTGAACAGAAGGAACACTGAAGCTTTCTTT. This chain uses TRBV7-9 with TRBJ1-1; no definite D call. The V end was cut by 3 bases, the J end by 1 base, with 9 bases between. The CDR3 has 14 amino acids. Germline CDR1 is SEHNR and CDR2 is FQNEAQ (reference sequence).

The chain uses TRBV4-3 and TRBJ2-5; 12 bases agree with TRBD2. CDR1 and CDR2 from the germline V gene are LGHNA and YSLEER. This CDR3 has 18 residues. V was pared by 0 bases and J by 2 bases, with 7 bases of the junction left unmatched. The CDR3 region is CASSQEGWTSGTQETQYF. CDR3 bases: TGCGCCAGCAGCCAAGAAGGGTGGACTAGCGGGACACAAGAGACCCAGTACTTC.

CDR3 protein: CASSLGAGRTGTEAFF. In nucleotides, the CDR3 is TGTGCCAGCAGCTTAGGGGCAGGACGGACGGGAACTGAAGCTTTCTTT. This rearrangement joins TRBV11-2 to TRBJ1-1; D is ambiguous. Looked up from germline, CDR1 is SGHAT and CDR2 is FQNNGV. V was trimmed by 1 base and J by 5 bases, leaving 17 bases between them. This CDR3 spans 16 amino acids. Based on the CDR3 plus reference TRBV11-2 and TRBJ1-1, the full variable domain is EAGVAQSPRYKIIEKRQSVAFWCNPISGHATLYWYQQILGQGPKLLIQFQNNGVVDDSQLPKDRFSAERLKGVDSTLKIQPAKLEDSAVYLCASSLGAGRTGTEAFFGQGTRLTVV.

The V and J genes are TRBV29-1 and TRBJ1-2; 10 bases align to TRBD1. The germline V gene has CDR1 SQVTM and CDR2 ANQGSEA. This CDR3 is built from 13 residues. J gave up 2 bases and V 7 bases, and 4 bases lay outside the gene matches. CDR3 loop: CSAGTGVNYGYTF. As DNA, the CDR3 is TGCAGCGCCGGGACAGGGGTCAACTATGGCTACACCTTC.